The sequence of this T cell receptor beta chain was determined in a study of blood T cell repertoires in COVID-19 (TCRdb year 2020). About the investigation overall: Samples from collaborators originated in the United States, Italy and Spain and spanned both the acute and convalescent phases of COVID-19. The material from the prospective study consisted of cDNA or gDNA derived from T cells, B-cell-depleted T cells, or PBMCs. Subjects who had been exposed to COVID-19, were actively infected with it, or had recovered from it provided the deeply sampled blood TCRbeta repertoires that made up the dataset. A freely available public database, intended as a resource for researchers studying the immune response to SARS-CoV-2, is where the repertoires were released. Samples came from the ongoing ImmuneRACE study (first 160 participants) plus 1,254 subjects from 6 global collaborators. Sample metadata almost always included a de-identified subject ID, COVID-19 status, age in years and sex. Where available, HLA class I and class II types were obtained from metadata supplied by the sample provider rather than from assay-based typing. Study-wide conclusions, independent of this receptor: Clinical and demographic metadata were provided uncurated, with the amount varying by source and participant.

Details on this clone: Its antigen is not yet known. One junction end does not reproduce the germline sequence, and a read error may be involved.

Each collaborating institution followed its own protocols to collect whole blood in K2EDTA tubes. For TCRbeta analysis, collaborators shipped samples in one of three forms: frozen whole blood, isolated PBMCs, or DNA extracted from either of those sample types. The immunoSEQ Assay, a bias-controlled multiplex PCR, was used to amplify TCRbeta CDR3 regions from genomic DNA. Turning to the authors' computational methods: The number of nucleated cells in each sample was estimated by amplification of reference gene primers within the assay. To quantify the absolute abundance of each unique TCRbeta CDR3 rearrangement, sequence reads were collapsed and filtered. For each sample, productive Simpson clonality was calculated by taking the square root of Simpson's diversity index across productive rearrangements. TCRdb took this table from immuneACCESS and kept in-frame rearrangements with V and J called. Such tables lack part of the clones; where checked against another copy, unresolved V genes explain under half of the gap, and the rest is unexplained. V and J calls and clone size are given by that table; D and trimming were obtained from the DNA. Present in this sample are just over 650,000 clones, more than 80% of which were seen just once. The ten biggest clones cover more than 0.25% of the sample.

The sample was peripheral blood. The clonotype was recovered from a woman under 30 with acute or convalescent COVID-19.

The CDR3 corresponds to CASSFRRGGTDTQYF. The DNA sequence follows: TGTGCCAGCAGCTTTAGAAGGGGGGGCACAGATACACAGTATTTT. The rearranged segments are TRBV5-4 and TRBJ2-3, with a weak D call of TRBD2 (7 bases match). The germline V gene (reference sequence) provides CDR1 SGHNT and CDR2 YYREEE. From its cysteine to its phenylalanine, the CDR3 spans 15 amino acids. The kept DNA is CDR3 alone, 45 bases in frame from the first base.